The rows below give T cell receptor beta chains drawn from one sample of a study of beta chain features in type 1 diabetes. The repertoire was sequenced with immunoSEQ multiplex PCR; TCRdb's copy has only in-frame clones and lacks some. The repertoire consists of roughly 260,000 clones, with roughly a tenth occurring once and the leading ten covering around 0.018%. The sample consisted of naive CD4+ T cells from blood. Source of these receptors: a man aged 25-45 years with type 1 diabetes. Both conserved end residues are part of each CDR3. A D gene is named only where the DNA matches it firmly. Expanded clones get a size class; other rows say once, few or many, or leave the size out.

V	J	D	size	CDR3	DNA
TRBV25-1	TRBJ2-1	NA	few	CASLQESSYNEQFF	TGTGCCAGCCTACAGGAATCTTCCTACAATGAGCAGTTCTTC
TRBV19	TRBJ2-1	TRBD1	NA	CASSIATGGSYNEQFF	TGTGCCAGTAGTATAGCTACAGGGGGTTCCTACAATGAGCAGTTCTTC
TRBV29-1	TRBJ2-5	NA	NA	CSVEDRGETQYF	TGCAGCGTTGAAGATCGGGGGGAGACCCAGTACTTC
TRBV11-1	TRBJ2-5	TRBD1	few	CASSLGWKTGGETQYF	TGTGCCAGCAGCTTAGGCTGGAAAACAGGGGGAGAGACCCAGTACTTC
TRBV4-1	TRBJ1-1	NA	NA	CASSLPSGGRSTEAFF	TGCGCCAGCAGCCTTCCGTCTGGAGGGAGGAGCACTGAAGCTTTCTTT
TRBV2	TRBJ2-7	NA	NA	CASRNGGVSYEQYF	TGTGCCAGCAGGAACGGCGGGGTTTCCTACGAGCAGTACTTC
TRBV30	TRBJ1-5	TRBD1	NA	CACDRDNQPQHF	TGTGCCTGCGACAGGGACAATCAGCCCCAGCATTTT
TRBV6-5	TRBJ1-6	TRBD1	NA	CASSPPGGGSPLHF	TGTGCCAGCAGCCCCCCAGGGGGCGGTTCACCCCTCCACTTT
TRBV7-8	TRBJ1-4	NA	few	CASSLALVGKGEKLFF	TGTGCCAGCAGCTTAGCGCTGGTTGGGAAGGGGGAAAAACTGTTTTTT
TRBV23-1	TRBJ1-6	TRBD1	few	CASSPRDRAPSSPLHF	TGCGCCAGCAGTCCTCGGGACAGGGCACCCTCTTCACCCCTCCACTTT
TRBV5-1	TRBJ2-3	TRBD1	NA	CASFPGQTTDTQYF	TGCGCCAGTTTCCCGGGACAGACGACAGATACGCAGTATTTT
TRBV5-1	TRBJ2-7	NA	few	CASSFGQRDQNEQYF	TGCGCCAGCAGCTTCGGACAGCGGGACCAAAACGAGCAGTACTTC
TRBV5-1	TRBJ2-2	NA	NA	CASSLVGASTGELFF	TGCGCCAGCAGCTTGGTAGGGGCCAGCACCGGGGAGCTGTTTTTT
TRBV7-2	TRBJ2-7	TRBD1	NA	CASSSRQGSHEQYF	TGTGCCAGCAGCTCGCGACAGGGGTCCCACGAGCAGTACTTC
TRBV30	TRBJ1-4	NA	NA	CAWSAGRGEKLFF	TGTGCCTGGAGTGCGGGGCGGGGTGAAAAACTGTTTTTT
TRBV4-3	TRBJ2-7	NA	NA	CASSQARVAEQYF	TGCGCCAGCAGCCAAGCCCGGGTCGCCGAGCAGTACTTC
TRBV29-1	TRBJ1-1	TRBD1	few	CSAGTVNTEAFF	TGCAGCGCCGGGACAGTGAACACTGAAGCTTTCTTT
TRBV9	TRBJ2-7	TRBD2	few	CASSSRGLADYEQYF	TGTGCCAGCAGCTCACGAGGCCTAGCGGACTACGAGCAGTACTTC
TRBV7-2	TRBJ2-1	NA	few	CASGPNHNEQFF	TGTGCCAGCGGCCCGAACCACAATGAGCAGTTCTTC
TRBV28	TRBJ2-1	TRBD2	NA	CASTRGTSGPYNEQFF	TGTGCCAGCACCCGAGGTACTAGCGGGCCATACAATGAGCAGTTCTTC
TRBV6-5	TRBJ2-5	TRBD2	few	CASSYSLAGFQETQYF	TGTGCCAGCAGTTATTCCCTAGCGGGTTTCCAAGAGACCCAGTACTTC
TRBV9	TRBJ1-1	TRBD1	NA	CASSKRTGDTEAFF	TGTGCCAGCAGCAAACGGACAGGGGACACTGAAGCTTTCTTT
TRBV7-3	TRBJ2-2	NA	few	CASSFNSNTGELFF	TGTGCCAGCAGTTTTAATTCGAACACCGGGGAGCTGTTTTTT
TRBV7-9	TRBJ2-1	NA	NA	CASSLGGDWWFF	TGTGCCAGCAGCTTAGGGGGAGATTGGTGGTTCTTC
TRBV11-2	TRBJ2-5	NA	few	CASSLLIGETQYF	TGTGCCAGCAGCTTACTAATCGGGGAGACCCAGTACTTC
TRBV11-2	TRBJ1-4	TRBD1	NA	CASSLEFGTGGEKLFF	TGTGCCAGCAGCTTAGAGTTTGGGACAGGGGGTGAAAAACTGTTTTTT
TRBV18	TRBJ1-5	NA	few	CASSQFAGDNQPQHF	TGTGCCAGCTCCCAGTTCGCGGGAGACAATCAGCCCCAGCATTTT
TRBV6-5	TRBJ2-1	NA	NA	CASSPLVGYNEQFF	TGTGCCAGCAGTCCCCTTGTCGGCTACAATGAGCAGTTCTTC
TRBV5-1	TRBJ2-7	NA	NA	CASSEDSYSYEQYF	TGCGCCAGCAGCGAGGACTCATACTCCTACGAGCAGTACTTC
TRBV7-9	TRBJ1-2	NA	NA	CASSPPDRGYTF	TGTGCCAGCAGCCCTCCCGACAGAGGCTACACCTTC
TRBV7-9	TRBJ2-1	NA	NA	CASSSQPGIRFF	TGTGCCAGCAGCTCCCAACCGGGAATTCGGTTCTTC
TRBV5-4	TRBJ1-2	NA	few	CASSWGGLNYGYTF	TGTGCCAGCAGCTGGGGGGGCCTTAACTATGGCTACACCTTC
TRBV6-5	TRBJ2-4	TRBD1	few	CASSSGQGANIQYF	TGTGCCAGCAGTTCGGGACAGGGGGCGAACATTCAGTACTTC
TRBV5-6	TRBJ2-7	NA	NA	CASSLDWSYEQYF	TGTGCCAGCAGCTTGGACTGGTCCTACGAGCAGTACTTC
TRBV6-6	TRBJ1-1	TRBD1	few	CASSYGQGNTEAFF	TGTGCCAGCAGTTACGGACAGGGGAACACTGAAGCTTTCTTT
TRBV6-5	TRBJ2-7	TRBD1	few	CASSYSQGSNEQYF	TGTGCCAGCAGTTACTCACAGGGGTCCAACGAGCAGTACTTC
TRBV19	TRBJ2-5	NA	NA	CASSSGTLSVTQYF	TGTGCCAGTAGTTCTGGGACATTGAGTGTAACCCAGTACTTC
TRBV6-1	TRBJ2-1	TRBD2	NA	CASSDLAGALNEQFF	TGTGCCAGCAGTGACCTAGCGGGGGCCCTCAATGAGCAGTTCTTC
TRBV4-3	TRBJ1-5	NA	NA	CASRQKSGGGHGQPQHF	TGCGCCAGCAGGCAAAAATCGGGCGGGGGCCACGGTCAGCCCCAGCATTTT
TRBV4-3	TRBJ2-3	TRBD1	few	CASSQDARGPGTDTQYF	TGCGCCAGCAGCCAAGATGCGAGGGGGCCGGGCACAGATACGCAGTATTTT
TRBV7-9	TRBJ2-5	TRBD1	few	CASDSRGETQYF	TGTGCGTCCGACAGCAGGGGGGAGACCCAGTACTTC
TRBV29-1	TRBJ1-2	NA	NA	CSVENRVNYGYTF	TGCAGCGTTGAAAACAGGGTCAACTATGGCTACACCTTC
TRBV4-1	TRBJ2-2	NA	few	CASRSEPRTGELFF	TGCGCCAGCAGGTCCGAGCCCCGAACCGGGGAGCTGTTTTTT
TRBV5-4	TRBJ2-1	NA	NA	CASSFGGTLYNEQFF	TGTGCCAGCAGCTTTGGCGGGACCCTCTACAATGAGCAGTTCTTC
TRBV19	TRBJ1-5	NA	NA	CASSPFIRVQPQHF	TGTGCCAGTAGTCCGTTCATCAGGGTTCAGCCCCAGCATTTT
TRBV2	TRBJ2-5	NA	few	CASSEGTTGETQYF	TGTGCCAGCAGTGAAGGGACGACAGGAGAGACCCAGTACTTC
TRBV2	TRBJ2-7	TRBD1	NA	CASRDRDRVRYF	TGTGCCAGCAGAGATCGGGACAGGGTCAGGTACTTC
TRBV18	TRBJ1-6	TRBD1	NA	CASSAPGQGPPPLHF	TGTGCCAGCTCAGCACCGGGACAGGGGCCCCCGCCCCTCCACTTT
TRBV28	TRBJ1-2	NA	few	CASRSQTYGYTF	TGTGCCAGCAGATCACAGACCTATGGCTACACCTTC
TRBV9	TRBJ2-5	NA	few	CASSERGTAETQYF	TGTGCCAGCAGCGAACGTGGCACCGCCGAGACCCAGTACTTC
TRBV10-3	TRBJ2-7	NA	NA	CAISLTVNEQYF	TGTGCCATCAGCCTGACAGTCAACGAGCAGTACTTC
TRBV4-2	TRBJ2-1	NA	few	CASSQITGLQFF	TGTGCCAGCAGCCAAATAACGGGTTTGCAGTTCTTC
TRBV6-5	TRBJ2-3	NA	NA	CASSHGGSDTQYF	TGTGCCAGCAGTCACGGCGGCTCAGATACGCAGTATTTT
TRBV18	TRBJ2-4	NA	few	CASSPPRTLDIQYF	TGTGCCAGCTCACCACCGCGGACATTGGACATTCAGTACTTC
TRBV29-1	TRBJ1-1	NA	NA	CSVEEQARPYNTEAFF	TGCAGCGTTGAGGAACAGGCCCGTCCTTATAACACTGAAGCTTTCTTT
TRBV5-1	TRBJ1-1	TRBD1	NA	CASSKDRGNTEAFF	TGCGCCAGCAGCAAGGACAGGGGGAACACTGAAGCTTTCTTT
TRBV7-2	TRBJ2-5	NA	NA	CASSLDGRQETQYF	TGTGCCAGCAGCTTAGACGGGAGACAAGAGACCCAGTACTTC
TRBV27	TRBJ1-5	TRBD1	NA	CASSPGTGGASNQPQHF	TGTGCCAGCAGTCCAGGGACAGGGGGCGCAAGCAATCAGCCCCAGCATTTT
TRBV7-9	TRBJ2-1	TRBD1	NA	CASSKGQGYYNEQFF	TGTGCCAGCAGCAAAGGACAGGGTTACTACAATGAGCAGTTCTTC